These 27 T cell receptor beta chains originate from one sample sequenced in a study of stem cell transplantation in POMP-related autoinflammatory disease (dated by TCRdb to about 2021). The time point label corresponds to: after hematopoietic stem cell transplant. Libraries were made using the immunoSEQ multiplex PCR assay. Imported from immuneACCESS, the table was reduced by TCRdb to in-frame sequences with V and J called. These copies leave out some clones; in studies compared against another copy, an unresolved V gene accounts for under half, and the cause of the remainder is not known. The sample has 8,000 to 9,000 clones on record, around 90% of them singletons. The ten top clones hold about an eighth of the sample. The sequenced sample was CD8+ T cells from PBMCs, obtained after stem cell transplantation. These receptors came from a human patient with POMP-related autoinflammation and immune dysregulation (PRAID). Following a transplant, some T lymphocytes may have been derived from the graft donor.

The CDR3 loop reads CASSFGRGGDEQYV. The CDR3 region has the DNA TGCGCCAGCAGCTTTGGCAGGGGCGGCGACGAGCAGTACGTC. The chain employs TRBV5-1 and TRBJ2-7, with D tentatively TRBD1 (6 bases). Germline V CDR1 and CDR2: SGHRS, YFSETQ. The length of the CDR3 is 14 residues. V was pared by 2 bases and J by 5 bases, with 14 bases between.

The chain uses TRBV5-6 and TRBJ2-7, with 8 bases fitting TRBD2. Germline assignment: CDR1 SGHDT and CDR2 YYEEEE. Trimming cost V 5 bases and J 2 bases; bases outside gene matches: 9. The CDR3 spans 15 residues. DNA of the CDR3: TGTGCCAGCAGGGAATTAGCGGGACCAGCCTACGAGCAGTACTTC. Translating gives CASRELAGPAYEQYF.

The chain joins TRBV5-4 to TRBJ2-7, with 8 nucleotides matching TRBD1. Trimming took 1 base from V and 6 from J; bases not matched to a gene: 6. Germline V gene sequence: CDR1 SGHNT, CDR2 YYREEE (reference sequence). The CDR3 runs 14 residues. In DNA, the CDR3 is TGTGCCAGCAGCTTGTGGGGGACAGGAGGCGAGCAGTACGTC. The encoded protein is CASSLWGTGGEQYV.

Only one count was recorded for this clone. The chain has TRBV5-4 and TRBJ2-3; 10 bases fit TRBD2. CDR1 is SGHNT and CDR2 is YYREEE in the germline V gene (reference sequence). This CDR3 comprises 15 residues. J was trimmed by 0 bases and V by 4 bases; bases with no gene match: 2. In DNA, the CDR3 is TGTGCCAGCAGCAAGCGGGAGGGGAGCACAGATACGCAGTATTTT. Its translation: CASSKREGSTDTQYF.

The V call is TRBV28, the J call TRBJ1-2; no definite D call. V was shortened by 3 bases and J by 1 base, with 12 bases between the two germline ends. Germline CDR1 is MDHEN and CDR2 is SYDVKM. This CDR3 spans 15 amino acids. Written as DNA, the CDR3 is TGTGCCAGCAGTTTTATTAGACAATTTAACTATGGCTACACCTTC. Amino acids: CASSFIRQFNYGYTF.

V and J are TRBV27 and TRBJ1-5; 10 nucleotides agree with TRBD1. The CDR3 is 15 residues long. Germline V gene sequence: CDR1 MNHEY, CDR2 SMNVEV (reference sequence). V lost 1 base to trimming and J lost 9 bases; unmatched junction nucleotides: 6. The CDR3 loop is CASSLWGDRGGPQHF. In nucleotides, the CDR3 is TGTGCCAGCAGTTTATGGGGGGACAGGGGCGGGCCCCAGCATTTT.

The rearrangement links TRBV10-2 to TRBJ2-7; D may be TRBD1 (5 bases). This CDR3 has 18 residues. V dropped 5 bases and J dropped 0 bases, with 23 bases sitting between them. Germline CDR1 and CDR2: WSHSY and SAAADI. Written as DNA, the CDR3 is TGCGCCAGCAGTACTCAAGTAGGGGTAGGAACGAGCTCCTACGAGCAGTACGTC. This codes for CASSTQVGVGTSSYEQYV.

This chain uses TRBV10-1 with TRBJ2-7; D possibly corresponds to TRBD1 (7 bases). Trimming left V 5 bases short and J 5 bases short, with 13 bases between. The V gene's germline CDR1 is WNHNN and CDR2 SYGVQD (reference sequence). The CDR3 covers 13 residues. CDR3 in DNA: TGCGCCAGCAGTCTCAGGGGGGAAAACGAGCAGTACTTC. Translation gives CASSLRGENEQYF.

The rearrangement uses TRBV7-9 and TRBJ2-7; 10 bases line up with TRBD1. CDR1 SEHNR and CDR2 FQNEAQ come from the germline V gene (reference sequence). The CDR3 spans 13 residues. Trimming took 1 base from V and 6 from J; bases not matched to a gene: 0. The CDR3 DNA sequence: TGTGCCAGCAGCTTAGGGACAGGGGGCGAGCAGTACTTC. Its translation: CASSLGTGGEQYF.

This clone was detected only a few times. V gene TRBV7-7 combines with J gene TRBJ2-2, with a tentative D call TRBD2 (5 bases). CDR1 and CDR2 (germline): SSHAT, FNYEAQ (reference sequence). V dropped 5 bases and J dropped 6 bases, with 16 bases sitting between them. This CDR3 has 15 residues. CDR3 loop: CASSAGPSTAGELFF. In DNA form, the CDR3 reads TGTGCCAGCAGCGCGGGCCCCTCTACGGCCGGGGAGCTGTTTTTT.

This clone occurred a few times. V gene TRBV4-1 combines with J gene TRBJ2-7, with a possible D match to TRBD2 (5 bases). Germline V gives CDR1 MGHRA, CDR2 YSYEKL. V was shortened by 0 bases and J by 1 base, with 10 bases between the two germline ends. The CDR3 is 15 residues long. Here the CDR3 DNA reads TGCGCCAGCAGCCAAGAGCGAGGGTCATCCTACGAGCAGTACGTC. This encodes CASSQERGSSYEQYV.

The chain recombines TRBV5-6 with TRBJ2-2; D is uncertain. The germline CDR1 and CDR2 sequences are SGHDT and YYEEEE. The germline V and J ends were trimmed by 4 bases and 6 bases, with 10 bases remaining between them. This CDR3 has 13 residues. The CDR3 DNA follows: TGTGCCAGCAGCCAGACTGGTCCCGGGGAGCTGTTTTTT. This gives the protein CASSQTGPGELFF.

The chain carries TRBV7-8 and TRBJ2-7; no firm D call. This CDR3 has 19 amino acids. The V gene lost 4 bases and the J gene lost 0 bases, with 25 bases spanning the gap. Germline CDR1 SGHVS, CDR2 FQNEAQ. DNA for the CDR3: TGTGCCAGCAGCTCCAGCGATGGGTGGGTCCGAGGTAGCTCCTACGAGCAGTACGTC. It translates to CASSSSDGWVRGSSYEQYV.

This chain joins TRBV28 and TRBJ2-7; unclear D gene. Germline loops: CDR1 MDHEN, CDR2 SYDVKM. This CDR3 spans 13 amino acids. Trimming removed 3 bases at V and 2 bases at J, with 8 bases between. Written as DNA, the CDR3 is TGTGCCAGCAGTTTGCTCGGAACCTACGAGCAGTACTTC. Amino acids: CASSLLGTYEQYF.

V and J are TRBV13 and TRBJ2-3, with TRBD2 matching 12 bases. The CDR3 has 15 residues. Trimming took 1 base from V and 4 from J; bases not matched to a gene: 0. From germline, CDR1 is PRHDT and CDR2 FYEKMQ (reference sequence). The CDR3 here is CASSLASGGADTQYF. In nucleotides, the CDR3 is TGTGCCAGCAGCTTAGCTAGCGGGGGGGCAGATACGCAGTATTTT.

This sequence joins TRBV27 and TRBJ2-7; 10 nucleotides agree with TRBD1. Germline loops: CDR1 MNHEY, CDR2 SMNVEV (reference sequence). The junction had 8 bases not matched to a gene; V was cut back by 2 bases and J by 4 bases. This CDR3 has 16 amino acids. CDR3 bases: TGTGCCAGCAGTTTAACAACCGGGACAGGGGCGTACGAGCAGTACTTC. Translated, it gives CASSLTTGTGAYEQYF.

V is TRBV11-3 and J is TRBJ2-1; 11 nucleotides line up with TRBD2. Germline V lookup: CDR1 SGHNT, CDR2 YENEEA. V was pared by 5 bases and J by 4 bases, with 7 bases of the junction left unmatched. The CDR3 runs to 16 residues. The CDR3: CASSRPGTSGYNEQFF. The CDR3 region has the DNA TGTGCCAGCAGCCGACCAGGGACTAGCGGATACAATGAGCAGTTCTTC.

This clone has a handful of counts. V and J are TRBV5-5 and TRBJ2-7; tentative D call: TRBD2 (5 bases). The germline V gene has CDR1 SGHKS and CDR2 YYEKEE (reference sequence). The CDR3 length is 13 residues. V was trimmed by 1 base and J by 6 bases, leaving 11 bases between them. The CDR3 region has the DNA TGTGCCAGCAGCTTGCCCGGGAACCGCGAGCAGTACTTC. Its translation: CASSLPGNREQYF.

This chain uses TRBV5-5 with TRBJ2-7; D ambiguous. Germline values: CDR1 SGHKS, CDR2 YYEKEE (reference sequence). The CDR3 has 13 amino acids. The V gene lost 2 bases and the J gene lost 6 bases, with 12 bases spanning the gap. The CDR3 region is CASSFPGDSEQYF. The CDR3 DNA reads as TGTGCCAGCAGCTTTCCGGGCGATTCCGAGCAGTACTTC.

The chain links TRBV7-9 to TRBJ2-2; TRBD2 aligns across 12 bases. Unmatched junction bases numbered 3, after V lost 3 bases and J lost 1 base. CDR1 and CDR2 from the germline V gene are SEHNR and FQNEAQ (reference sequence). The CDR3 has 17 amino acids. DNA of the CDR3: TGTGCCAGCAGCTTGAGACTAGCGGGAGAGAACACCGGGGAGCTGTTTTTT. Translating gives CASSLRLAGENTGELFF. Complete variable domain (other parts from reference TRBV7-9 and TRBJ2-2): DTGVSQNPRHKITKRGQNVTFRCDPISEHNRLYWYRQTLGQGPEFLTYFQNEAQLEKSRLLSDRFSAERPKGSFSTLEIQRTEQGDSAMYLCASSLRLAGENTGELFFGEGSRLTVL.

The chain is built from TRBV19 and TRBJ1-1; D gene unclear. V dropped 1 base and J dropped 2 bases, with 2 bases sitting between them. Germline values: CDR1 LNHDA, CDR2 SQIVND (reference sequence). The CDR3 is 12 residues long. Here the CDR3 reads CASSIGNTEAFF. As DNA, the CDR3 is TGTGCCAGTAGTATAGGTAACACTGAAGCTTTCTTT.

The CDR3 loop is CASSLGTGVQPQHF. CDR3 nucleotide sequence: TGTGCCAGCAGCCTAGGGACAGGGGTACAGCCCCAGCATTTT. The V call is TRBV5-6, the J call TRBJ1-5; 10 bases align to TRBD1. The germline CDR1 and CDR2 sequences are SGHDT and YYEEEE. The CDR3 extends over 14 amino acids. Losses at the gene ends were 4 bases for V and 7 bases for J; bases not matched to a gene: 5.

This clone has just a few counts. The DNA of the CDR3 is TGTGCCAGCAAGAGGGAACTTACCTACGAGCAGTACTTC. Encoded protein: CASKRELTYEQYF. The chain recombines TRBV2 with TRBJ2-7; a possible D gene is TRBD2 (5 bases). CDR1 and CDR2 (germline): SNHLY, FYNNEI. Trimming pared 7 bases from V and 2 bases from J, leaving 12 bases between. The length of the CDR3 is 13 residues.

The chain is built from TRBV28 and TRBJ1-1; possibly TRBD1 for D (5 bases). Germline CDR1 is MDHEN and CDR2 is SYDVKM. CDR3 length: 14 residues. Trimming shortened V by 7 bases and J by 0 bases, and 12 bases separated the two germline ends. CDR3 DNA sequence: TGTGCCAGCATATATACAGGAATGAACACTGAAGCTTTCTTT. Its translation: CASIYTGMNTEAFF.

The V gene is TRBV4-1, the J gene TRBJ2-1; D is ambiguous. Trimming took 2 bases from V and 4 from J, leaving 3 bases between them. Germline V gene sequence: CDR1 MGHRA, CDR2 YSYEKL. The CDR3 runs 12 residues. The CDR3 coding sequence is TGCGCCAGCAGCCAAATGTACAATGAGCAGTTCTTC. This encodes CASSQMYNEQFF.

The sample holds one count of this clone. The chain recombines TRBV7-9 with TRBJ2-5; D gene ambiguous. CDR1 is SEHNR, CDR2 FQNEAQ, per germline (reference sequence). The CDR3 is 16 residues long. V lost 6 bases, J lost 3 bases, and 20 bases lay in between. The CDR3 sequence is CASSPAHGVGKETQYF. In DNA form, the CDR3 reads TGTGCCAGCAGTCCTGCTCACGGCGTAGGTAAAGAGACCCAGTACTTC. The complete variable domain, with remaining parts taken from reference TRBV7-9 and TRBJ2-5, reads DTGVSQNPRHKITKRGQNVTFRCDPISEHNRLYWYRQTLGQGPEFLTYFQNEAQLEKSRLLSDRFSAERPKGSFSTLEIQRTEQGDSAMYLCASSPAHGVGKETQYFGPGTRLLVL.

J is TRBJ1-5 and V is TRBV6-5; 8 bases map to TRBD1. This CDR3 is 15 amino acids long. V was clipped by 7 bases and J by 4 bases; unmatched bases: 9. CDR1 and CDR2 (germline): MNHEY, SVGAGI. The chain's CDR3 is CASTATGDRNQPQHF. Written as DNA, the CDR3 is TGTGCCAGCACCGCGACAGGGGATAGAAATCAGCCCCAGCATTTT.